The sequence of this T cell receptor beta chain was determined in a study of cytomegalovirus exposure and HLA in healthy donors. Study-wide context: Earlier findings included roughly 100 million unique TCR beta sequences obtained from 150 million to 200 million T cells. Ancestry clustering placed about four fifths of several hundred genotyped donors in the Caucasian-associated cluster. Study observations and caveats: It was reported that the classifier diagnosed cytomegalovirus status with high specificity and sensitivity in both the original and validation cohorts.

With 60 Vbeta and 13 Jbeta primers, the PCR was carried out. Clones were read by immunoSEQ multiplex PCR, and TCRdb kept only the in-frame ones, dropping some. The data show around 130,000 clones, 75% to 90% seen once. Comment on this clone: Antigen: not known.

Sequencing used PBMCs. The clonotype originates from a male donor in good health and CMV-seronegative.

The DNA for the CDR3 is TGTGCCAGCAGTGAAATGGGAGGGGCGACGACCGGGGAGCTGTTTTTT. Its protein is CASSEMGGATTGELFF. J is TRBJ2-2 and V is TRBV2, with 7 bases aligning to TRBD2. Germline-derived CDR1 and CDR2 are SNHLY and FYNNEI. CDR3 length equals 16 residues. V was clipped by 2 bases and J by 5 bases; unmatched bases: 8.